This entry is about one T cell receptor beta chain. Its cognate antigen is unknown. In building TCR beta libraries, iRepertoire HTBI primers were used together with Arm-PCR of CDR3 regions. TCRdb re-called the multiplex PCR reads through MiXCR, storing one row per CDR3 protein. The sample shows a few hundred thousand distinct CDR3 sequences, roughly 12% of them seen only once. The CDR3 totals 17 residues. V lost 4 bases and J 0 bases, leaving 20 bases between the germline ends. Per the germline V gene, CDR1 is DFQATT and CDR2 is SNEGSKA (reference sequence). This sample stems from a study of regulatory T cells in long-lasting Graves disease. General study points: New patients shared around 1,000 public clonotypes, and persistent patients shared more, with about 2,500.

Described time point: newly diagnosed GD, antithyroid drugs for less than 3 months. RNA from PBMCs was the source of the TCR library. Enrollment of patients was through an endocrinology department in Xi'an, China. These records were also assigned to another study, of T cells in Graves' hyperthyroidism and ophthalmopathy. As that study records: Expanded thyroid clonotypes (above 0.001) were mostly also found in blood.

This TCR was sampled from a young woman with Graves disease. The sample was peripheral blood mononuclear cells (PBMCs), taken at new diagnosis, from a patient treated with antithyroid drugs. The chain links TRBV20-1 to TRBJ2-3; possible D gene TRBD2, 6 bases. CDR3 loop: CSATGNWRAPSTDTQYF. DNA for the CDR3: TGCAGTGCTACGGGAAATTGGAGGGCCCCCAGCACAGATACGCAGTATTTT.